Reported below is one T cell receptor (beta chain). Repertoires were generated with immunoSEQ multiplex PCR, while TCRdb's copy carries only in-frame clones and drops some. The table includes about 330,000 clones, 89% detected once. This entry is derived from a study of blood T cell repertoires in COVID-19. Looking at the study overall: Samples taken during acute and convalescent COVID-19 were collected in the United States, Italy and Spain. The analysed material was cDNA or gDNA that came from T cells, B-cell-depleted T cells, or PBMCs.

CDR1 and CDR2 (germline): SGHVS, FNYEAQ. V trimming: 5 bases; J trimming: 0 bases; junction bases outside the gene matches: 10. The length of the CDR3 is 20 residues. The sample taken for sequencing was peripheral blood. The chain carries TRBV7-6 and TRBJ2-6; TRBD2 agrees at 13 bases. The clonotype comes from a young man who had recovered from COVID-19. CDR3 loop: CASSEIPGLAGLSGANVLTF. The CDR3 region has the DNA TGTGCCAGCAGCGAAATTCCGGGACTAGCGGGACTCTCTGGGGCCAACGTCCTGACTTTC. Together with reference TRBV7-6 and TRBJ2-6, the CDR3 gives the full variable domain: GAGVSQSPRYKVTKRGQDVALRCDPISGHVSLYWYRQALGQGPEFLTYFNYEAQQDKSGLPNDRFSAERPEGSISTLTIQRTEQRDSAMYRCASSEIPGLAGLSGANVLTFGAGSRLTVL.